This TCR beta chain was documented in a study of tumor and adjacent non-tumor tissue in lung cancer. A modified ARM-PCR protocol with three rounds of nested PCR amplified TCRbeta. From the multiplex PCR reads, TCRdb called clonotypes with MiXCR, one entry per CDR3 protein. The table records approximately 65,000 distinct CDR3 sequences, about three fifths of them present only once. RNA was extracted from bulk tissue without any cell sorting. Newly diagnosed lung cancer patients had thoracic surgery in China, August–late 2014, without prior chemotherapy. V lost 10 bases and J lost 6; bases outside the gene matches: 11. CDR3 length: 13 residues. The germline V gene encodes CDR1 SGHTA and CDR2 FQGTGA.

This chain uses TRBV7-3 with TRBJ1-2; TRBD1 matches at 7 bases. Material: lung tumor tissue. The receptor comes from a man aged 50-59 years with non-small cell lung cancer. CDR3 sequence (DNA): TGTGCCAACAGGGGAGGGACATACGATGGCTACACCTTC. It codes for CANRGGTYDGYTF.